This paragraph reports one T cell receptor beta chain. The clone's antigen remains unknown. HCMV-specific IgG was detected in serum with a commercial ELISA kit to determine HCMV serostatus. Peripheral blood mononuclear cells were isolated from blood by Ficoll density gradient centrifugation. The run used an Illumina HiSeq 2000. TCR beta cDNA libraries were made by 5'RACE template switching that added a universal primer site and unique molecular identifiers. Synthesis of cDNA was primed from the TCR beta constant segment and was followed by two consecutive PCR amplification steps. The study's processing was this. MIGEC handled demultiplexing of the reads and grouping by UMI, while MiTCR was used to assemble and quantify clonotypes. To exclude erroneous sequences, only TCR cDNA sequences supported by at least two reads were retained. The tcR package was used for downstream repertoire analysis, with clonotypes matched between fractions based on CDR3 nucleotide sequence plus V segment. VDJmatch was used to annotate antigen specificity against VDJdb, with one amino acid substitution allowed in CDR3. Through TCRdb reprocessing, the reads give one entry per CDR3 protein sequence; DNA is omitted. The V and J calls come from TCRdb's annotation, not from the publication. The table for this sample shows 300,000 to 450,000 distinct CDR3 sequences. The top ten hold over 4% of the sample.

Including cysteine and phenylalanine, the CDR3 has 13 amino acids. The protein alone is recorded here. CDR1 MRHNA and CDR2 SNTAGT are derived from the germline V gene. The data are from a study of T cells expressing NK-cell markers (TCRdb year 2020). Regarding the research as a whole: TCR beta-chain repertoires were profiled in sorted CD3+CD56+NKG2C+, CD3+CD56+NKG2C- and CD3+CD56-NKG2C+ T-cell subsets from several donors. Of the eight sequenced donors, seven were found to be HCMV-seropositive and one was found to be HCMV-seronegative. The eight sequenced donors were randomly selected healthy volunteers, three men and five women. Illumina HiSeq 2000/2500, MiSeq or NextSeq was used to sequence libraries as 2 x 150 bp reads.

What the research found in general, with its limitations: Those dominant clonotypes were again the most abundant among CD3+CD56-NKG2C+ cells in a handful of donors, at roughly 25-60.1%. In six or seven donors, the dominant CD3+CD56+NKG2C+ clonotypes ranked among the top 10 CD8+ clonotypes, making up roughly 1.0-8% of CD8+ T cells. It remained unclear whether the expanded NKG2C-expressing T cell clones were specific for HCMV antigens.

Material: blood T cells: a sorted CD56 or NKG2C T cell subset, CD4+ or CD8+ T cells, or bulk PBMC T cells (not recorded which). The receptor was derived from a man aged 18-70 years in good health. The chain is assembled from TRBV6-4 and TRBJ1-1; TCRdb's assignment of TRBD1 cannot be checked, as there is no DNA. Here the CDR3 is given as CASRALLNTEAFF.